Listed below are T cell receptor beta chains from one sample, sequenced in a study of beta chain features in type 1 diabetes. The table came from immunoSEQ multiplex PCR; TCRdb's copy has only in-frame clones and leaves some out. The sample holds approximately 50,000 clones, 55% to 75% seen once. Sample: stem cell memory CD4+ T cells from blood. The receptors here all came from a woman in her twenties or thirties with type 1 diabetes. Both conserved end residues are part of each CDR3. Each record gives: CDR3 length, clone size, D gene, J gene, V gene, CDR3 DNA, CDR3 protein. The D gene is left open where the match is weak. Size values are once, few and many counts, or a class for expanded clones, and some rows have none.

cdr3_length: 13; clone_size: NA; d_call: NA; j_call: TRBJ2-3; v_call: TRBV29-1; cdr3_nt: TGCAGCGTTGAATGGCAGAGCACAGATACGCAGTATTTT; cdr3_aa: CSVEWQSTDTQYF
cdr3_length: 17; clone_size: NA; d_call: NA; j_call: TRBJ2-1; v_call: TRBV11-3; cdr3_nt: TGTGCCAGCAGCCTTGCTGGAGCCCTGTTCTCCTACAATGAGCAGTTCTTC; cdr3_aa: CASSLAGALFSYNEQFF
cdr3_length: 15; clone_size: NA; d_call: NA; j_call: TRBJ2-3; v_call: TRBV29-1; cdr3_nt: TGCAGCGTTGAGGTTGGGCGGACTAGCACAGATACGCAGTATTTT; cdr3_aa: CSVEVGRTSTDTQYF
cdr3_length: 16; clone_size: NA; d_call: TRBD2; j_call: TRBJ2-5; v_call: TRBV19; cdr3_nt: TGTGCCAGTAGTATCGATCTAAGCGGGAGCGGGGAGACCCAGTACTTC; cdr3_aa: CASSIDLSGSGETQYF
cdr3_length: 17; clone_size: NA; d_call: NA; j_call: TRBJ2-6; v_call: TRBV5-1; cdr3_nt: TGCGCCAGCAGCTTCATCGGCGCTAGCTCTGGGGCCAACGTCCTGACTTTC; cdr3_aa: CASSFIGASSGANVLTF
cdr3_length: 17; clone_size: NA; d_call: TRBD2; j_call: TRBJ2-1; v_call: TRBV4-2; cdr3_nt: TGTGCCAGCAGCCGGGAACTAGCGGGCCATACCTACAATGAGCAGTTCTTC; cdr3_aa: CASSRELAGHTYNEQFF
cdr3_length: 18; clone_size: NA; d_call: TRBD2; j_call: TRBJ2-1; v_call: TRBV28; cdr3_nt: TGTGCCAGCAGTTTAGACGGTGTGGCGGGAGGCCTTTACAATGAGCAGTTCTTC; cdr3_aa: CASSLDGVAGGLYNEQFF
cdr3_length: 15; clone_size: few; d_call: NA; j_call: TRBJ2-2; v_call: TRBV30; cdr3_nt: TGTGCCTGGAGTTTCACAGGGTCGAACACCGGGGAGCTGTTTTTT; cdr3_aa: CAWSFTGSNTGELFF
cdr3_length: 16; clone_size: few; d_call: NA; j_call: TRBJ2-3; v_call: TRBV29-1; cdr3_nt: TGCAGCGTTGAAGATCTGTCCGGACAATGGACAGATACGCAGTATTTT; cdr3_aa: CSVEDLSGQWTDTQYF
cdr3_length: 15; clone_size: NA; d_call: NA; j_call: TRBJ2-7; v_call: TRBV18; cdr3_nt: TGTGCCAGCTCACCACTAGGACAGAGCTCCTACGAGCAGTACTTC; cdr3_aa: CASSPLGQSSYEQYF
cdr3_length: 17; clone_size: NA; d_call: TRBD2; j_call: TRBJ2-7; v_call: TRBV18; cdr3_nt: TGTGCCAGCTCACCACCGACGGGGACGGGGGGTATCTACGAGCAGTACTTC; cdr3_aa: CASSPPTGTGGIYEQYF
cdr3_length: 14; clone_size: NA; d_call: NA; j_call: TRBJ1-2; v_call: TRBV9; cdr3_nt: TGTGCCAGCAGCGGGCAGGGAACTAACTATGGCTACACCTTC; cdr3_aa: CASSGQGTNYGYTF
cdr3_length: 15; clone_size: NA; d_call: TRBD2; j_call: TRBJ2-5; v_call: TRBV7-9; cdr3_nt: TGTGCCAGCCCCTTAGGACTAGCGGACGGAGAGACCCAGTACTTC; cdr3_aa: CASPLGLADGETQYF
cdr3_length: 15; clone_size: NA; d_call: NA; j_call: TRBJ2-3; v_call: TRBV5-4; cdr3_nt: TGTGCCAGCAGTTCCAGGGGTGCAGGCACAGATACGCAGTATTTT; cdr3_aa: CASSSRGAGTDTQYF
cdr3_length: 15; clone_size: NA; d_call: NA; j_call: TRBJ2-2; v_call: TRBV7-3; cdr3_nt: TGTGCCAGCAGCGGTACTAGGGTGGGCACCGGGGAGCTGTTTTTT; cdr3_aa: CASSGTRVGTGELFF
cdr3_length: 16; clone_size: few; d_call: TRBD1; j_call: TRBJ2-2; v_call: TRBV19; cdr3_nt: TGTGCCAGTAGTATAAGGGGGACAGCTGACACCGGGGAGCTGTTTTTT; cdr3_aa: CASSIRGTADTGELFF
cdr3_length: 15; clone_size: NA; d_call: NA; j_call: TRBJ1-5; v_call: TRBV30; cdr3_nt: TGTGCCTGGAGTAGTGTAGGGGCAGCCAATCAGCCCCAGCATTTT; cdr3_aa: CAWSSVGAANQPQHF
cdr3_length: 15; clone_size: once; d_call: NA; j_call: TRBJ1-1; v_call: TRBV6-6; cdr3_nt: TGTGCCAGCAGTTACTCCTTCGGGGGAAAGAGGGAAGCTTTCTTT; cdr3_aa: CASSYSFGGKREAFF
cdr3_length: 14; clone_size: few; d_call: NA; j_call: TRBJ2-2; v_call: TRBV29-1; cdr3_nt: TGCAGCGTTGAAGACCCCGGGGGCACCGGGGAGCTGTTTTTT; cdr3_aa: CSVEDPGGTGELFF
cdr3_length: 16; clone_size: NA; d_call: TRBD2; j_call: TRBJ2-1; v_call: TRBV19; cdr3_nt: TGTGCCAGTTTCCCGGGACTAGCGGGAGGCTACAATGAGCAGTTCTTC; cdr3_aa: CASFPGLAGGYNEQFF
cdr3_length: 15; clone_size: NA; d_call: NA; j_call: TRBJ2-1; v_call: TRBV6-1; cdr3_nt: TGTGCCAGCAGTGAAATGAGGGCCGCTTACAATGAGCAGTTCTTC; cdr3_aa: CASSEMRAAYNEQFF
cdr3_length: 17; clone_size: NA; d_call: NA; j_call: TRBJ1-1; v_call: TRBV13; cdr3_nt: TGTGCCAGCAGCTTAAACGTTCTGACAGGTGGTCCCACTGAAGCTTTCTTT; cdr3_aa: CASSLNVLTGGPTEAFF
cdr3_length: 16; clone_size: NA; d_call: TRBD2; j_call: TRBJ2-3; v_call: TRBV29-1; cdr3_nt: TGCAGCGTTATACGAAGACTAGCGGGAGCCACAGATACGCAGTATTTT; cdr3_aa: CSVIRRLAGATDTQYF
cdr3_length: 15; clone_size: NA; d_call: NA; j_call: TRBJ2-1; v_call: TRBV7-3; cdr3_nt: TGTGCCAGCAGCTTGGACTCGGTTACGTACAATGAGCAGTTCTTC; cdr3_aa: CASSLDSVTYNEQFF
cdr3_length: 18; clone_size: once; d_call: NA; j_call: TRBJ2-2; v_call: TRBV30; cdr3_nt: TGTGCCTGGAGTGTCCTCCGGGTATTGGATCGGAACACCGGGGAGCTGTTTTTT; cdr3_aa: CAWSVLRVLDRNTGELFF
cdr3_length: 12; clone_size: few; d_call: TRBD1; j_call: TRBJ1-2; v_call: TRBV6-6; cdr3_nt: TGTGCCAGCAGTGTACAGGGGAATGGCTACACCTTC; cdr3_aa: CASSVQGNGYTF
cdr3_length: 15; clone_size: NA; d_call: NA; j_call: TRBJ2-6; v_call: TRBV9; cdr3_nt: TGTGCCAGCAGCAGACGGACAGCTGGGGCCAACGTCCTGACTTTC; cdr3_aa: CASSRRTAGANVLTF
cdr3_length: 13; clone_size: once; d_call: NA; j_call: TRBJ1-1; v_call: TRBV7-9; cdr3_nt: TGTGCCAGCAGCTCCACAGGGCTCTTAGAAGCTTTCTTT; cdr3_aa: CASSSTGLLEAFF
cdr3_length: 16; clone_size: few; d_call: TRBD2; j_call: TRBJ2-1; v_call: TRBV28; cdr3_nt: TGTGCCAGCAGCGGAGCGGGAGTAGGGTCCTACAATGAGCAGTTCTTC; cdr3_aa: CASSGAGVGSYNEQFF
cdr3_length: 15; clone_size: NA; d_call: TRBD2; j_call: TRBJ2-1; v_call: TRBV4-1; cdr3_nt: TGCGCCAGCAGCCACCCCCCCGGGAGGGTCAATGAGCAGTTCTTC; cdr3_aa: CASSHPPGRVNEQFF
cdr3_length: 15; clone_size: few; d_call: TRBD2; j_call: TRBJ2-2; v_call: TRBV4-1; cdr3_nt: TGCGCCAGCAGCCTCGGGAGGGATTGGGCCGGGGAGCTGTTTTTT; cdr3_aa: CASSLGRDWAGELFF
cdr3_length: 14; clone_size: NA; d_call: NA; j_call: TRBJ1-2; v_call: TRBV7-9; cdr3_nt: TGTGCCAGCAGCGCCCAAGCGGGGGTATATGGCTACACCTTC; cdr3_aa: CASSAQAGVYGYTF
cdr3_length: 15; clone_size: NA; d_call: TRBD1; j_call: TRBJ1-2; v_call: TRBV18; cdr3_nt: TGTGCCAGCTCACCCGGGACAGGGCACGTTTATGGCTACACCTTC; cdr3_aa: CASSPGTGHVYGYTF
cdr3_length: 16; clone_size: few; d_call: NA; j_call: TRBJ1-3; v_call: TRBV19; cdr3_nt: TGTGCCAGTAGAGATACAGGAAGGGCGGATGGAAACACCATATATTTT; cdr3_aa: CASRDTGRADGNTIYF
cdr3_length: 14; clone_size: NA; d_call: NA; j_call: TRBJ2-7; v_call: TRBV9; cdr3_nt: TGTGCCAGCAGCCTCACAGGTGACTCCTACGAGCAGTACTTC; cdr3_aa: CASSLTGDSYEQYF
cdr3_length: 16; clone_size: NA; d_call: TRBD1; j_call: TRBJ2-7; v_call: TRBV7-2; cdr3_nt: TGTGCCAGCAGCTTGGCCGGGACAGGGGACCCGTACGAGCAGTACTTC; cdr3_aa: CASSLAGTGDPYEQYF
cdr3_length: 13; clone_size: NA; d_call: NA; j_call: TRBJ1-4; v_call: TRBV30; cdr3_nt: TGTGCCTGGAGCGGGAGTGTTAATGAAAAACTGTTTTTT; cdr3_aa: CAWSGSVNEKLFF
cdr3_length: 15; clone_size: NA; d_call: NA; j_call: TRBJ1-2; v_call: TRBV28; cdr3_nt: TGTGCCAGCACCCCTTTTGGGCAGGGGAACTATGGCTACACCTTC; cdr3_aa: CASTPFGQGNYGYTF
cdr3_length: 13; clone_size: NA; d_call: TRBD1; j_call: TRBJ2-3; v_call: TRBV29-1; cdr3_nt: TGCAGCGTTGAGACAGGGGGGACAGATACGCAGTATTTT; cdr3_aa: CSVETGGTDTQYF
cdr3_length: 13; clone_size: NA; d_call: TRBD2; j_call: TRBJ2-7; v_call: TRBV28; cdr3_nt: TGTGCCAGCAGGGGGGGGACTAGCTGGCAGCAGTACTTC; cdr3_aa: CASRGGTSWQQYF
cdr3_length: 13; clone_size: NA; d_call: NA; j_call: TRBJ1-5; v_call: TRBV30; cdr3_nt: TGTGCCTGGAGCAACAGGGACGGTCAGCCCCAGCATTTT; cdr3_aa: CAWSNRDGQPQHF
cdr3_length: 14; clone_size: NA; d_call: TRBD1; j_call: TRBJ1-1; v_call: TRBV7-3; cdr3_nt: TGTGCCAGCAGCCAGGGACAGGAGGTTGCTGAAGCTTTCTTT; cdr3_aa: CASSQGQEVAEAFF
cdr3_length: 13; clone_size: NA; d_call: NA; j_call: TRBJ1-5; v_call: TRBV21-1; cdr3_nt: TGTGCCAGCAGCAGTTACAGGGCCCAGCCCCAGCATTTT; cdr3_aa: CASSSYRAQPQHF
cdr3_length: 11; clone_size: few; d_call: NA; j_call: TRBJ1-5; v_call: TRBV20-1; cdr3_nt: TGCAGTGCTAGAGGAACCCGGGCCCAGCATTTT; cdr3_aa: CSARGTRAQHF
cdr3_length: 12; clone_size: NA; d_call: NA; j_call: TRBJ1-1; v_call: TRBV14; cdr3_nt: TGTGCCAGCAGCCAAGTGCGGACTGAAGCTTTCTTT; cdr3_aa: CASSQVRTEAFF
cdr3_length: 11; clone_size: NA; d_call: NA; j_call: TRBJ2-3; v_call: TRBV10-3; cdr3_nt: TGTGCCATCAGTGCAGGCGATACGCAGTATTTT; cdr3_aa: CAISAGDTQYF
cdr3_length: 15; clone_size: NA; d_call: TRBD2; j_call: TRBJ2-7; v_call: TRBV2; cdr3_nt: TGTGCCAGCAGTGAAGGTGGGCTAGCGGGAGTTCGTCAGTACTTC; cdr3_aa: CASSEGGLAGVRQYF
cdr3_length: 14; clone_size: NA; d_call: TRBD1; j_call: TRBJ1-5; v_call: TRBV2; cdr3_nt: TGTGCCAGCAGTGCGGGACAGGGTCATCAGCCCCAGCATTTT; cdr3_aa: CASSAGQGHQPQHF
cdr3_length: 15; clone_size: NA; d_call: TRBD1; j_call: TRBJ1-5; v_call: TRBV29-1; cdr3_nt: TGCAGCGTTGAGGAGACAGGGGAGAGCAATCAGCCCCAGCATTTT; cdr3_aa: CSVEETGESNQPQHF
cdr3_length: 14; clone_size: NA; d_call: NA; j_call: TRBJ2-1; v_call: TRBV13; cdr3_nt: TGTGCCAGCAGCTTAGGAGGGGCCTACAATGAGCAGTTCTTC; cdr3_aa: CASSLGGAYNEQFF
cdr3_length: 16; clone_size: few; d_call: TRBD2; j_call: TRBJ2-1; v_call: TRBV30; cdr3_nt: TGTGCCTGGAGTCCCGGGGCGGGAGGGTTGTACAATGAGCAGTTCTTC; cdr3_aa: CAWSPGAGGLYNEQFF
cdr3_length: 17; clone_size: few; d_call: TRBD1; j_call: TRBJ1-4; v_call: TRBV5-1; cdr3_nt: TGCGCCAGCAGCTCTGACAGGGACCTTTCAACTAATGAAAAACTGTTTTTT; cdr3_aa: CASSSDRDLSTNEKLFF
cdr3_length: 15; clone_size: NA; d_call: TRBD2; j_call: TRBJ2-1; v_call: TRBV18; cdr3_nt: TGTGCCAGCTCACCAGGCGGGAGGGCCGGCGATGAGCAGTTCTTC; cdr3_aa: CASSPGGRAGDEQFF
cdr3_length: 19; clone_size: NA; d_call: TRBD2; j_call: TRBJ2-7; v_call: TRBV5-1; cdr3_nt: TGCGCCAGCAGCGTTCGGAGGTCAACCGGGACTAGCGGGAGCTACGAGCAGTACTTC; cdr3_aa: CASSVRRSTGTSGSYEQYF
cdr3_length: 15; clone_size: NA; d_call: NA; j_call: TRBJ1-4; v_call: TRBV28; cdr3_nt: TGTGCCAGCAGTTTGTGGACAGCAACTAATGAAAAACTGTTTTTT; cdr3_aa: CASSLWTATNEKLFF
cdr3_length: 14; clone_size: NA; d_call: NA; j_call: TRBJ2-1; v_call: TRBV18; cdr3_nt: TGTGCCAGCTCACCAGCGCGCTCCTACAATGAGCAGTTCTTC; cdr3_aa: CASSPARSYNEQFF
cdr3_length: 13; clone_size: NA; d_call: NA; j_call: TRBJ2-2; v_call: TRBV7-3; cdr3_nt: TGTGCCAGCAGCCCTCGCCAGGCCGGGGAGCTGTTTTTT; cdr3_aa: CASSPRQAGELFF
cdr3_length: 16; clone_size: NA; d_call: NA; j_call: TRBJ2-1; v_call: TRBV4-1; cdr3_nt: TGCGCCAGCAGCCTAGGGGACTGGGAATCCTACAATGAGCAGTTCTTC; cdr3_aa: CASSLGDWESYNEQFF
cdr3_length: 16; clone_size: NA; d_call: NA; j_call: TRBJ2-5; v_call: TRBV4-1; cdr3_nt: TGCGCCAGCAGCCAAGGTATCCGGTCCATCCAAGAGACCCAGTACTTC; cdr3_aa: CASSQGIRSIQETQYF
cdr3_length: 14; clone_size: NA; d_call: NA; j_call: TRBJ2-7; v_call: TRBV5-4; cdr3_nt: TGTGCCAGCAGCTTACAGGGCCAGGGAAACGAGCAGTACTTC; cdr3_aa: CASSLQGQGNEQYF